This T cell receptor (beta chain) was recorded in a study of CD4 T cells in relation to SARS-CoV-2 and coronaviruses. At the level of the study: PBMCs were cultured with antigen for roughly 10 days before TCR beta sequencing.

The count of this clone is one. Its target is not known. Using immunoSEQ multiplex PCR, the repertoire was profiled, and TCRdb retains in-frame clones only, with some absent. The table has just over 35,000 clones, approximately 80% seen once. The V gene lost 3 bases and the J gene lost 0 bases, with 8 bases spanning the gap. The CDR3 is 14 residues long. The germline gives CDR1 SEHNR, CDR2 FQNEAQ (reference sequence). The TCR comes from an adult with COVID-19. The sample comprised memory CD4+ T cells from PBMCs, cultured in vitro. V is TRBV7-9 and J is TRBJ2-5; D may be TRBD2 (5 bases). In DNA form, the CDR3 reads TGTGCCAGCAGCTTCTACGGGGACCAAGAGACCCAGTACTTC. Protein: CASSFYGDQETQYF.